One T cell receptor (beta chain) is described in this entry. The sample originates from a study of cytomegalovirus exposure and HLA in healthy donors. Researchers ran the PCR with 60 Vbeta and 13 Jbeta primers. Some clones are missing from TCRdb's copy, which holds only in-frame ones; the method was immunoSEQ multiplex PCR. Of 200,000 or so clones listed, around 86% are singletons. V was clipped by 6 bases and J by 1 base; unmatched bases: 14. Germline V gene data show CDR1 as MNHEY and CDR2 as SMNVEV (reference sequence). The CDR3 runs to 17 residues. The specimen sequenced was PBMCs. This sequence was found in a man between 40 and 49 years old in good health and CMV-seropositive. J is TRBJ1-1 and V is TRBV27, with TRBD1 identical over 7 bases. DNA for the CDR3: TGTGCCAGCAGCCGTCGGACAGGCCGGGGGGGGAACACTGAAGCTTTCTTT. It encodes CASSRRTGRGGNTEAFF.